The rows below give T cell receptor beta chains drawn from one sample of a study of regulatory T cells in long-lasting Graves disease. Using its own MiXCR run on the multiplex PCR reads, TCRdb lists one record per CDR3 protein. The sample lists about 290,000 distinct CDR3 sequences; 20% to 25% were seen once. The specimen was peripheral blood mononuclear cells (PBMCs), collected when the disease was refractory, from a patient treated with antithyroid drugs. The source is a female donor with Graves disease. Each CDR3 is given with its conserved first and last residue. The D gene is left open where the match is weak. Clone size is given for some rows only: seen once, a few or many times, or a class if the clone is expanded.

TGCGCCAGCAGCTGGACAGATAGGACTAGTCCGTTCTACGAGCAGTACTTC,CASSWTDRTSPFYEQYF,TRBV5-1,TRBJ2-7,NA,few
TGTGCCAGCAGACCTGGACAGGAGGTGGACTATGGCTACACCTTC,CASRPGQEVDYGYTF,TRBV27,TRBJ1-2,TRBD1,many
TGTGCCAGCAGTTACTTTCTAGCGGGAGGGGAGGAGACCCAGTACTTC,CASSYFLAGGEETQYF,TRBV6-5,TRBJ2-5,TRBD2,many
TGTGCCAGCAGCTCAAGAGGGGGCTTTCAGGAGGGCTACACCTTC,CASSSRGGFQEGYTF,TRBV7-2,TRBJ1-2,TRBD1,NA
TGTGCCCAAAAAGACAGACTGAACACTGAAGCTTTCTTT,CAQKDRLNTEAFF,TRBV30,TRBJ1-1,NA,few
TGTGCCAGCATTAGACTAGCGGGAGGGTACAATGAGCAGTTCTTC,CASIRLAGGYNEQFF,TRBV2,TRBJ2-1,TRBD2,NA
TGTGCCACCAGTCGGACAGGAAACTACGAGCAGTACTTC,CATSRTGNYEQYF,TRBV24-1,TRBJ2-7,TRBD1,NA
TGCAGTGCTCCGACTGGTGGTAAAACCTACGAGCAGTACTTC,CSAPTGGKTYEQYF,TRBV20-1,TRBJ2-7,NA,many
TGTGCCAGCAGCTCGATCGGGAGCACAGATACGCAGTATTTT,CASSSIGSTDTQYF,TRBV7-3,TRBJ2-3,NA,NA
TGCAGTGCTAGAGCGACAGGGGGCTATGGCTACACCTTC,CSARATGGYGYTF,TRBV20-1,TRBJ1-2,TRBD1,many
TGTGCCACCAGCAGAGGCCAAGGGGCTAATGAAAAACTGTTTTTT,CATSRGQGANEKLFF,TRBV15,TRBJ1-4,NA,many
TGTGCCAGCAGCTTAACCGGACTAGCGGCGGAAGATACGCAGTATTTT,CASSLTGLAAEDTQYF,TRBV7-8,TRBJ2-3,TRBD2,NA
TGTGCCAGCGTATACCAGGGACTAGTAGGTAGGTTGACCTACAATGAGCAGTTCTTC,CASVYQGLVGRLTYNEQFF,TRBV6-1,TRBJ2-1,TRBD2,few
TGCAGTGCTACCGTCCCGGGACAGGGGGCAAGATCACCCCTCCACTTT,CSATVPGQGARSPLHF,TRBV20-1,TRBJ1-6,TRBD1,many